The 7 T cell receptor beta chains below all came from one sample that was sequenced in a study of shared clonotypes between healthy human individuals. TCRdb keeps only in-frame clones here, not all; method: immunoSEQ multiplex PCR. Of 850,000 to 1,200,000 clones listed, roughly 80% were seen once; the top ten hold 1.4%. The sample taken for sequencing was memory CD4+ T cells sorted from blood. Described subset: CD45RA-negative fraction. The receptors stem from a young man in good health.

This sequence joins TRBV21-1 and TRBJ1-3; the table's D call, TRBD1, was not checked against the DNA. TRBV21-1 is shown as a pseudogene. The CDR3 runs to 16 residues. CDR3 coding DNA: TGTGCCAGCAGCAAAAAGGGTAGCAGGGAAGGAAACACCATATATTTT. This codes for CASSKKGSREGNTIYF.

The V call is TRBV28, the J call TRBJ1-5; D is unresolved. CDR1 is MDHEN and CDR2 is SYDVKM in the germline V gene. V was pared by 4 bases and J by 0 bases, with 10 bases between. The CDR3 runs 15 residues. As DNA, the CDR3 is TGTGCCAGCAGTTCCGGACGTTATAGCAATCAGCCCCAGCATTTT. This gives the protein CASSSGRYSNQPQHF. The full variable domain, completed using reference TRBV28 and TRBJ1-5, is DVKVTQSSRYLVKRTGEKVFLECVQDMDHENMFWYRQDPGLGLRLIYFSYDVKMKEKGDIPEGYSVSREKKERFSLILESASTNQTSMYLCASSSGRYSNQPQHFGDGTRLSIL.

Turning to this clone: The junction departs from germline at one end; a sequencing error may be responsible. This chain links TRBV7-7 with TRBJ2-1; TRBD2 agrees at 11 bases. Looked up from germline, CDR1 is SSHAT and CDR2 is FNYEAQ (reference sequence). The CDR3 spans 16 residues. The CDR3 region has the DNA TGTGCTAGCAGCCCACAACTAGCGGGAGCTGGTAATGAGCAGTTCTTC. It codes for CASSPQLAGAGNEQFF. The whole variable domain, remainder taken from reference TRBV7-7 and TRBJ2-1, is GAGVSQSPRYKVTKRGQDVTLRCDPISSHATLYWYQQALGQGPEFLTYFNYEAQPDKSGLPSDRFSAERPEGSISTLTIQRTEQRDSAMYRCASSPQLAGAGNEQFFGPGTRLTVL.

The chain employs TRBV27 and TRBJ2-3; perhaps TRBD2 as D (6 bases). The germline V gene encodes CDR1 MNHEY and CDR2 SMNVEV (reference sequence). V was cut by 5 bases and J by 0 bases, with 15 bases left in between. The CDR3 is 16 residues long. The DNA of the CDR3 is TGTGCCAGCAGTCCAATGGCGGGGCGCAGCACAGATACGCAGTATTTT. Its protein product is CASSPMAGRSTDTQYF.

The chain couples TRBV6-1 to TRBJ2-5; 8 bases line up with TRBD2. Germline loops: CDR1 MNHNS, CDR2 SASEGT. The junction had 4 bases not matched to a gene; V was cut back by 5 bases and J by 2 bases. The CDR3 has 14 amino acids. In nucleotides, the CDR3 is TGTGCCAGCAGTCTAACTAGCGGTCAAGAGACCCAGTACTTC. Encoded protein: CASSLTSGQETQYF.

The gene calls are TRBV10-3 and TRBJ1-2, with D maybe TRBD1 (6 bases). V was pared by 0 bases and J by 8 bases, with 13 bases between. The CDR3 is 14 residues long. The germline V gene encodes CDR1 ENHRY and CDR2 SYGVKD. CDR3 sequence reads: CAISESGAGRGYTF. The CDR3 DNA reads TGTGCCATCAGTGAGTCGGGGGCAGGGCGCGGCTACACCTTC.

This chain links TRBV27 with TRBJ1-5, with 8 bases fitting TRBD1. CDR1 is MNHEY, CDR2 SMNVEV, per germline (reference sequence). The CDR3 length is 15 residues. V was pared by 5 bases and J by 5 bases, with 8 bases of the junction left unmatched. The CDR3 DNA is TGTGCCAGCAGTATACAAGGGACAGGATATCAGCCCCAGCATTTT. It specifies CASSIQGTGYQPQHF.